This is a list of T cell receptor beta chains from one sample in a study of early T cells in non-severe SARS-CoV-2 infection. TCRdb fed the 5' RACE reads into MiXCR, producing one record per CDR3 protein. Here the sample spans under 85,000 distinct CDR3 sequences, around 13% being singletons. The specimen sequenced was whole blood. Every receptor here comes from an adult who was a healthcare worker with PCR-confirmed SARS-CoV-2 infection or an uninfected control (not recorded which). CDR3s include the opening cysteine and the closing phenylalanine or tryptophan. The D gene is left open where the match is weak. The size field is filled for only some rows; it gives once, few, many or a size class.

j_call | d_call | v_call | clone_size | cdr3_nt | cdr3_aa
TRBJ1-2 | NA | TRBV29-1 | many | TGCAGCGTTGTGCCAGTTCTACAGGGCGGCTACACCTTC | CSVVPVLQGGYTF
TRBJ2-1 | TRBD2 | TRBV27 | NA | TGTGCCAGCGGACTAGCGGGGGACAATGAGCAGTTCTTC | CASGLAGDNEQFF
TRBJ1-2 | NA | TRBV30 | few | TGTGCCTGGAGTGAAGGACTAAAGCATGGCTACACCTTC | CAWSEGLKHGYTF
TRBJ2-3 | TRBD2 | TRBV5-1 | NA | TGCGCCAGCAGCCCGCAGCCTAGCGGGAGTGATACGCAGTATTTT | CASSPQPSGSDTQYF
TRBJ1-4 | TRBD1 | TRBV24-1 | NA | TGTGCCACCAGTGATTTGCTTAATGGACTGACAGGGGCTATCGGTGAAAAACTGTTTTTT | CATSDLLNGLTGAIGEKLFF
TRBJ1-1 | NA | TRBV18 | few | TGTGCCAGCTCACTTGACTTGTACACTGAAGCTTTCTTT | CASSLDLYTEAFF
TRBJ2-1 | NA | TRBV6-6 | NA | TGTGCCAGCAGCCGGGACCCAAGCTCCTACAATGAGCAGTTCTTC | CASSRDPSSYNEQFF
TRBJ1-6 | NA | TRBV28 | many | TGTGCCAGCACGACAATCCGCGGTAGATCACCCCTCCACTTT | CASTTIRGRSPLHF
TRBJ2-5 | NA | TRBV6-5 | NA | TGTGCCAGCAGTTACTACGGAGAGACCCAGTACTTC | CASSYYGETQYF
TRBJ1-4 | TRBD1 | TRBV6-2/TRBV6-3 | NA | TGTGCCAGCAGTTCGGGACAGGGTGTACTGTTTTTT | CASSSGQGVLFF
TRBJ2-3 | NA | TRBV3-1 | NA | TGTGCCAGCAGCCAACAGTGGTCTTCAGATACGCAGTATTTT | CASSQQWSSDTQYF
TRBJ2-1 | TRBD2 | TRBV7-2 | many | TGTGCCAGCAGCGAACTAGCGGGGGTTTACAATGAGCAGTTCTTC | CASSELAGVYNEQFF
TRBJ1-1 | NA | TRBV9 | NA | TGTGCCAGCAGCGTAGGTCCCAGCCCGAACACTGAAGCTTTCTTT | CASSVGPSPNTEAFF
TRBJ1-1 | NA | TRBV7-9 | NA | TGTGCCAGCAGCTTTGGAACAGGGAACACTGAAGCTTTCTTT | CASSFGTGNTEAFF
TRBJ2-3 | NA | TRBV14 | NA | TGTGCCAGCAGCCAGGGAGATACGCAGTATTTT | CASSQGDTQYF
TRBJ2-1 | TRBD2 | TRBV4-2 | NA | TGTGCCAGCAGCCCGGGAGGGATACCCGGTGAGCAGTTCTTC | CASSPGGIPGEQFF